The 7 T cell receptor beta chains below all came from one sample that was sequenced in a study of T cell responses to AZD1222 COVID-19 vaccine. Some clones are missing from TCRdb's copy, which holds only in-frame ones; the method was immunoSEQ multiplex PCR. The sample records just over 150,000 clones, about nine tenths being singletons. Sequenced material: peripheral blood, taken on day 0 of AZD1222 vaccination. The receptor set was obtained from an adult in good health.

This chain links TRBV5-8 with TRBJ1-2; D unresolved. V was clipped by 0 bases and J by 1 base, with 13 bases between them. Germline V gene sequence: CDR1 SGHTS, CDR2 YDEGEE. The CDR3 totals 16 residues. The CDR3 spells CASSLVTVTYNYGYTF. The CDR3, as DNA: TGTGCCAGCAGCTTGGTAACCGTTACCTATAACTATGGCTACACCTTC.

The rearrangement links TRBV27 to TRBJ1-1; 7 bases are shared with TRBD1. This CDR3 has 16 amino acids. Trimming at V came to 3 bases and at J to 5 bases, leaving 12 bases not matched to a gene. Germline V lookup: CDR1 MNHEY, CDR2 SMNVEV (reference sequence). The CDR3 DNA follows: TGTGCCAGCAGTTTTACCACCCAGGGGGAAAGGACTGAAGCTTTCTTT. The encoded protein is CASSFTTQGERTEAFF.

On this clone itself: Other DNA sequences in the sample encode the same CDR3. V usage is TRBV19 and J usage is TRBJ1-1, with D unclear. V lost 3 bases and J lost 1, with 6 bases in between. The CDR3 extends over 13 amino acids. CDR1 is LNHDA and CDR2 is SQIVND in the germline V gene (reference sequence). CDR3 protein: CASSINANTEAFF. CDR3 sequence (DNA): TGTGCCAGTAGTATCAACGCGAACACTGAAGCTTTCTTT. Filled out from reference TRBV19 and TRBJ1-1, the complete variable domain reads DGGITQSPKYLFRKEGQNVTLSCEQNLNHDAMYWYRQDPGQGLRLIYYSQIVNDFQKGDIAEGYSVSREKKESFPLTVTSAQKNPTAFYLCASSINANTEAFFGQGTRLTVV.

This clone occurred once. The V and J genes are TRBV7-9 and TRBJ1-6; 9 nucleotides agree with TRBD1. Germline loops: CDR1 SEHNR, CDR2 FQNEAQ (reference sequence). Trimming cost V 5 bases and J 7 bases; bases outside gene matches: 9. CDR3 size: 16 residues. The CDR3 coding sequence is TGTGCCAGCAGCGATAACACCGGGACAGGGAATTCACCCCTCCACTTT. Translated, it gives CASSDNTGTGNSPLHF.

The J gene is TRBJ2-5, the V gene TRBV5-1; D unclear. The CDR3 runs 14 residues. V lost 0 bases, J lost 3 bases, and 9 bases lay in between. The germline CDR1 and CDR2 sequences are SGHRS and YFSETQ. The CDR3 coding sequence is TGCGCCAGCAGCTTGGTGTCAGGAGAAGAGACCCAGTACTTC. Protein product: CASSLVSGEETQYF.

The gene calls are TRBV27 and TRBJ1-3, with D perhaps TRBD1 (6 bases). Germline V gene sequence: CDR1 MNHEY, CDR2 SMNVEV (reference sequence). This CDR3 has 16 residues. V gave up 5 bases and J gave up 0 bases, with 14 bases separating them. The CDR3 loop is CASSPQGIFSGNTIYF. The CDR3 DNA follows: TGTGCCAGCAGTCCCCAGGGGATTTTCTCTGGAAACACCATATATTTT.

The rearrangement links TRBV2 to TRBJ2-1, with a tentative D call TRBD2 (5 bases). The CDR3 length is 17 residues. The V end lost 6 bases, the J end lost 0 bases, and 18 bases lay between the germline ends. CDR1 and CDR2 from the germline V gene are SNHLY and FYNNEI. The CDR3 DNA reads as TGTGCCAGCAGCAAACTAGAGGGCATAAGCTCCTACAATGAGCAGTTCTTC. It translates to CASSKLEGISSYNEQFF.